The 32 T cell receptor beta chains presented below share a single source sample, sequenced in a study of OX40 agonist ivuxolimab in advanced cancers. Measured with immunoSEQ multiplex PCR; TCRdb has only the in-frame clones, and not every one. This sample has about 81,000 clones, with 85% to 90% found just once. Sequencing was performed on CD4+ or CD8+ T cells sorted from blood, taken in a trial of the OX40 agonist ivuxolimab. The receptors shown here come from an adult with an advanced solid tumor such as melanoma, head and neck, liver or kidney cancer.

The chain employs TRBV4-2 and TRBJ1-3, with no clear D. CDR3 length: 16 amino acids. Germline V gene data show CDR1 as LGHNA and CDR2 as YNFKEQ. V was cut by 0 bases and J by 0 bases, with 9 bases left in between. The DNA of the CDR3 is TGTGCCAGCAGCCAAGACCTACAGATCTCTGGAAACACCATATATTTT. Translating gives CASSQDLQISGNTIYF.

This sequence joins TRBV27 and TRBJ1-1; D is possibly TRBD1 (5 bases). Trimming pared 7 bases from V and 6 bases from J, leaving 15 bases between. This CDR3 spans 13 amino acids. Germline-derived CDR1 and CDR2 are MNHEY and SMNVEV (reference sequence). DNA of the CDR3: TGTGCCAGCAATCCTCGGGGGGAAGCTGAAGCTTTCTTT. Translating gives CASNPRGEAEAFF.

The chain employs TRBV6-1 and TRBJ1-2; no reliable D call. The V end was cut by 4 bases, the J end by 3 bases, with 18 bases between. Germline CDR1 reads MNHNS; CDR2 reads SASEGT. The CDR3 spans 16 residues. Here the CDR3 DNA reads TGTGCCAGCAGTGGACGAATAGCTCGGTCTTACTATGGCTACACCTTC. Protein sequence: CASSGRIARSYYGYTF.

The chain recombines TRBV5-1 with TRBJ1-2, with 9 bases identical to TRBD1. In germline, CDR1 is SGHRS, CDR2 YFSETQ. This CDR3 has 15 amino acids. V shed 0 bases and J 3 bases; nucleotides not matched to a gene: 3. The CDR3 here is CASSLAGTGYYGYTF. In DNA form, the CDR3 reads TGCGCCAGCAGCTTGGCCGGGACAGGGTACTATGGCTACACCTTC.

The chain joins TRBV20-1 to TRBJ2-5, with no clear D. V was trimmed by 5 bases and J by 3 bases, leaving 7 bases between them. This CDR3 spans 11 amino acids. The V gene's germline CDR1 is DFQATT and CDR2 SNEGSKA (reference sequence). This CDR3 reads CSAFGEETQYF. The DNA for the CDR3 is TGCAGTGCTTTCGGCGAAGAGACCCAGTACTTC.

V and J are TRBV28 and TRBJ2-7, with D perhaps TRBD1 or TRBD2 (6 bases each). The CDR3 consists of 14 residues. Trimming stripped 3 bases from V and 7 bases from J, with 16 bases between. CDR1 and CDR2 (germline): MDHEN, SYDVKM. The CDR3 spells CASSFNRGGFEQYF. The CDR3 region has the DNA TGTGCCAGCAGTTTCAATCGAGGGGGGTTTGAGCAGTACTTC.

This chain links TRBV5-6 with TRBJ1-1; D might be TRBD1 (5 bases). CDR3 length: 12 amino acids. CDR1 is SGHDT, CDR2 YYEEEE, per germline. V gave up 0 bases and J gave up 7 bases, with 7 bases separating them. This chain's CDR3 is CASSLDTGEAFF. The DNA for the CDR3 is TGTGCCAGCAGCTTGGATACAGGTGAAGCTTTCTTT.

V is TRBV9 and J is TRBJ1-3; D call uncertain. V was clipped by 4 bases and J by 0 bases, with 11 bases between them. Per germline, CDR1 SGDLS and CDR2 YYNGEE. The CDR3 totals 15 residues. CDR3 coding DNA: TGTGCCAGCAGCCCCTTTTGGGACTCTGGAAACACCATATATTTT. Amino acid sequence: CASSPFWDSGNTIYF.

The chain links TRBV5-1 to TRBJ1-1; D is unresolved. Germline V gives CDR1 SGHRS, CDR2 YFSETQ. The CDR3 covers 14 residues. Trimming removed 4 bases at V and 7 bases at J, with 17 bases between. The CDR3 DNA is TGCGCCAGCAGCAAGGACTCGGGTAGTGTTGAAGCTTTCTTT. Encoded protein: CASSKDSGSVEAFF.

This chain joins TRBV28 and TRBJ1-1; D gene ambiguous. This CDR3 is 17 amino acids long. The germline V gene encodes CDR1 MDHEN and CDR2 SYDVKM. V was shortened by 2 bases and J by 0 bases, with 16 bases between the two germline ends. CDR3 amino acids: CASSLGSGGSMNTEAFF. The CDR3, as DNA: TGTGCCAGCAGTTTAGGGTCGGGAGGCAGCATGAACACTGAAGCTTTCTTT.

This sequence joins TRBV6-1 and TRBJ2-3, with a weak D call TRBD2 (5 bases). Germline V CDR1 and CDR2: MNHNS, SASEGT. The length of the CDR3 is 15 residues. Trimming stripped 5 bases from V and 2 bases from J, with 14 bases between. The CDR3 region is CASSLSGKNTDTQYF. In DNA, the CDR3 is TGTGCCAGCAGTCTAAGCGGAAAAAACACAGATACGCAGTATTTT.

The chain employs TRBV5-1 and TRBJ2-1; 11 bases are shared with TRBD1. The CDR3 runs to 16 residues. The germline V gene has CDR1 SGHRS and CDR2 YFSETQ. V lost 0 bases, J lost 8 bases, and 7 bases stayed unmatched. The CDR3 bases are TGCGCCAGCAGCTTGGGTACGGGACAGGGGGTACATGAGCAGTTCTTC. Translated, it gives CASSLGTGQGVHEQFF. The full variable domain, with the rest looked up from reference TRBV5-1 and TRBJ2-1, is KAGVTQTPRYLIKTRGQQVTLSCSPISGHRSVSWYQQTPGQGLQFLFEYFSETQRNKGNFPGRFSGRQFSNSRSEMNVSTLELGDSALYLCASSLGTGQGVHEQFFGPGTRLTVL.

This clone has a handful of counts. This chain links TRBV28 with TRBJ2-7; D might be TRBD1 (5 bases). The CDR3 length is 14 residues. V lost 8 bases, J lost 4 bases, and 18 bases lay in between. The germline V gene encodes CDR1 MDHEN and CDR2 SYDVKM. CDR3: CASHPPRTKYEQYF. The DNA for the CDR3 is TGTGCCAGCCATCCGCCGAGGACAAAATACGAGCAGTACTTC.

V gene TRBV20-1 combines with J gene TRBJ1-2; the D is unclear. The CDR3 totals 11 residues. Looked up from germline, CDR1 is DFQATT and CDR2 is SNEGSKA (reference sequence). Trimming took 2 bases from V and 11 from J, leaving 12 bases between them. CDR3 amino acids: CSARNAGSYTF. The CDR3 DNA is TGCAGTGCTAGAAATGCGGGAAGTTACACCTTC.

The rearrangement joins TRBV5-1 to TRBJ2-1, with 7 bases identical to TRBD1. The V gene's germline CDR1 is SGHRS and CDR2 YFSETQ. The junction had 18 bases not matched to a gene; V was cut back by 4 bases and J by 8 bases. The length of the CDR3 is 17 residues. The CDR3, as DNA: TGCGCCAGCAGCCAACCGGGTCGACAGGGAAGTAGCTATGAGCAGTTCTTC. Protein: CASSQPGRQGSSYEQFF.

This clone has a handful of counts. The chain uses TRBV5-1 and TRBJ1-1, with D possibly being TRBD1 (6 bases). This CDR3 contains 14 residues. The germline V gene encodes CDR1 SGHRS and CDR2 YFSETQ. Trimming took 5 bases from V and 2 from J, leaving 13 bases between them. The CDR3 coding sequence is TGCGCCAGCAGACCTTGGACAGATAACACTGAAGCTTTCTTT. It translates to CASRPWTDNTEAFF.

The chain is built from TRBV30 and TRBJ1-2; perhaps TRBD1 as D (6 bases). CDR1 and CDR2 (germline): GTSNPN, SVGIG (reference sequence). This CDR3 comprises 13 residues. Trimming took off 3 bases at V and 2 bases at J, with 10 bases between the two ends. The CDR3 DNA reads TGTGCCTGGAGAACCCAGGGGAACTATGGCTACACCTTC. It codes for CAWRTQGNYGYTF. The entire variable domain, with the rest obtained from reference TRBV30 and TRBJ1-2, is as follows: SQTIHQWPATLVQPVGSPLSLECTVEGTSNPNLYWYRQAAGRGLQLLFYSVGIGQISSEVPQNLSASRPQDRQFILSSKKLLLSDSGFYLCAWRTQGNYGYTFGSGTRLTVV.

The chain uses TRBV5-1 and TRBJ2-1; TRBD2 matches at 8 bases. Losses at the gene ends were 5 bases for V and 5 bases for J; bases not matched to a gene: 9. Germline CDR1 is SGHRS and CDR2 is YFSETQ. The CDR3 contains 15 residues. The CDR3 DNA follows: TGCGCCAGCAGACGGGGGGGCTCGGAAAACAATGAGCAGTTCTTC. This codes for CASRRGGSENNEQFF.

The rearrangement joins TRBV28 to TRBJ2-7; TRBD2 agrees at 10 bases. Per germline, CDR1 MDHEN and CDR2 SYDVKM. After removal of 7 bases from V and 2 bases from J, the junction contained 20 bases not matched to a gene. This CDR3 comprises 19 residues. CDR3 bases: TGTGCCAGCACCCCGCACAGGCGGAAGAAAGCGGGAGGGCCCTACGAGCAGTACTTC. Translated: CASTPHRRKKAGGPYEQYF.

The chain recombines TRBV4-2 with TRBJ2-2; the D call may be TRBD1 or TRBD2 (6 bases each). The CDR3 length is 18 residues. Germline CDR1 reads LGHNA; CDR2 reads YNFKEQ. Trimming removed 1 base at V and 3 bases at J, with 18 bases between. The CDR3 sequence is CASSQALGGGIDTGELFF. CDR3 nucleotide sequence: TGTGCCAGCAGCCAAGCCCTCGGAGGGGGTATTGACACCGGGGAGCTGTTTTTT.

V and J are TRBV7-2 and TRBJ1-2; D is possibly TRBD1 (5 bases). The CDR3 sequence is 14 residues long. From germline, CDR1 is SGHTA and CDR2 FQGNSA. Deletions cut 4 bases from V and 4 bases from J, with 13 bases between. The CDR3 nucleotides are TGTGCCAGCAGCTCACCAGGGATACTCTATGGCTACACCTTC. Amino acid sequence: CASSSPGILYGYTF.

This chain's CDR3 is CASTSSTYGEKLFF. CDR3 in DNA: TGTGCCAGCACGAGCAGTACATATGGTGAAAAACTGTTTTTT. The chain carries TRBV27 and TRBJ1-4; D is uncertain. In germline, CDR1 is MNHEY, CDR2 SMNVEV (reference sequence). Trimming took 7 bases from V and 7 from J, leaving 16 bases between them. CDR3 length equals 14 residues.

CDR3 region: CASSFAVTGAETQYF. The CDR3 DNA sequence: TGTGCCAGCAGCTTTGCAGTGACAGGGGCAGAGACCCAGTACTTC. The chain carries TRBV5-6 and TRBJ2-5, with 8 bases that match TRBD1. The CDR3 is made up of 15 amino acids. Germline V gives CDR1 SGHDT, CDR2 YYEEEE. With V trimmed by 2 bases and J by 4 bases, 7 bases remained unmatched.

This clone was detected only once. V is TRBV5-4 and J is TRBJ1-2, with a weak D call TRBD1 (5 bases). The ends were cut back, 4 bases at V and 6 bases at J, with 13 bases in the middle. The CDR3 length is 13 residues. Germline CDR1 and CDR2: SGHNT and YYREEE (reference sequence). The CDR3 spells CASSIQGTHGYTF. The CDR3 nucleotides read TGTGCCAGCAGCATCCAGGGAACGCATGGCTACACCTTC.

This clone was detected a few times. The genes are TRBV4-2 and TRBJ2-2, with D tentatively TRBD2 (5 bases). Germline V CDR1 and CDR2: LGHNA, YNFKEQ. V was pared by 4 bases and J by 5 bases, with 8 bases between. The CDR3 has 13 amino acids. CDR3 nucleotide sequence: TGTGCCAGCAGCCGAGGGAGAACCGGGGAGCTGTTTTTT. Encoded protein: CASSRGRTGELFF.

The CDR3 region is CASSYQASVADTQYF. CDR3 coding DNA: TGTGCCAGCAGTTACCAGGCTAGCGTGGCCGATACGCAGTATTTT. The chain uses TRBV6-5 and TRBJ2-3, with a tentative D call TRBD2 (6 bases). Germline V gene data show CDR1 as MNHEY and CDR2 as SVGAGI. CDR3 length: 15 amino acids. Trimming pared 2 bases from V and 6 bases from J, leaving 15 bases between.

The rearrangement links TRBV7-3 to TRBJ2-1; TRBD2 agrees at 12 bases. V shed 0 bases, J shed 9 bases, and the junction held 0 bases outside the gene matches. Germline V lookup: CDR1 SGHTA, CDR2 FQGTGA. The CDR3 is 14 residues long. In DNA, the CDR3 is TGTGCCAGCAGCTTAACGACTAGCGGGGGTGAGCAGTTCTTC. Amino acids: CASSLTTSGGEQFF.

In its sample, this clone was seen a few times. J is TRBJ2-7 and V is TRBV6-1, with a weak D call TRBD1 (5 bases). The length of the CDR3 is 12 residues. CDR1 and CDR2 from the germline V gene are MNHNS and SASEGT. V was cut by 4 bases and J by 3 bases, with 7 bases left in between. This chain's CDR3 is CASSGTNYEQYF. For the CDR3, the DNA is TGTGCCAGCAGTGGGACAAACTACGAGCAGTACTTC.

The chain is built from TRBV5-1 and TRBJ2-6; D remains ambiguous. Looked up from germline, CDR1 is SGHRS and CDR2 is YFSETQ. This CDR3 is built from 16 residues. V was clipped by 0 bases and J by 2 bases, with 9 bases between them. DNA of the CDR3: TGCGCCAGCAGCTTGGCCCCAGGAGCTGGGGCCAACGTCCTGACTTTC. It translates to CASSLAPGAGANVLTF.

The chain has TRBV29-1 and TRBJ1-4, with D uncertain. Trimming removed 6 bases from V and 5 bases from J, with 10 bases in between. The germline CDR1 and CDR2 sequences are SQVTM and ANQGSEA. The CDR3 totals 12 residues. This CDR3 reads CSVGDSNEKLFF. DNA of the CDR3: TGCAGCGTCGGGGATTCCAATGAAAAACTGTTTTTT.

The chain recombines TRBV28 with TRBJ2-2, with TRBD1 matching over 8 bases. This CDR3 is 15 amino acids long. Germline trimming cut 8 bases from V and 2 bases from J; bases unmatched to any gene: 7. Germline loops: CDR1 MDHEN, CDR2 SYDVKM. The CDR3 DNA follows: TGTGCCAGCCTTGACAGGGGCCCAAACACCGGGGAGCTGTTTTTT. Translation gives CASLDRGPNTGELFF. Drawing the rest from reference TRBV28 and TRBJ2-2, the complete variable domain is DVKVTQSSRYLVKRTGEKVFLECVQDMDHENMFWYRQDPGLGLRLIYFSYDVKMKEKGDIPEGYSVSREKKERFSLILESASTNQTSMYLCASLDRGPNTGELFFGEGSRLTVL.

Only a few counts were recorded for this clone. The chain joins TRBV18 to TRBJ2-3, with D possibly matching TRBD1 (6 bases). V was pared by 6 bases and J by 1 base, with 14 bases between. CDR3 length: 15 amino acids. The germline gives CDR1 KGHSH, CDR2 LQKENI. The CDR3 region has the DNA TGTGCCAGCTCTCCTAACAGGGTGGGCACAGATACGCAGTATTTT. Protein sequence: CASSPNRVGTDTQYF.